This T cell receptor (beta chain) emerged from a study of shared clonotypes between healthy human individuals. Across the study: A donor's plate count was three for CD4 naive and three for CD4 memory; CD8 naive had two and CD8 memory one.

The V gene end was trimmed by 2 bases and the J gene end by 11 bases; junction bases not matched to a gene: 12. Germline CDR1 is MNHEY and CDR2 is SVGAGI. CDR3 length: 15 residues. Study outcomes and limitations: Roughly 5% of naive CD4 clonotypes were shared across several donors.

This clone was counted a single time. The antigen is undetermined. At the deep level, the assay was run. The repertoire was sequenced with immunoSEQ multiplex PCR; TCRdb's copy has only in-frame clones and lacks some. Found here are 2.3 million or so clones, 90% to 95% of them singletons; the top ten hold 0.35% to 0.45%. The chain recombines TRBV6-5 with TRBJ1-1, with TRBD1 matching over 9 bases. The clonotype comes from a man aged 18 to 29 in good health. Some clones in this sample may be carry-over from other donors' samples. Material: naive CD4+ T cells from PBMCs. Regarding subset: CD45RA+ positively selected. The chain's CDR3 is CASSYPDRGLFRAFF. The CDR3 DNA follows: TGTGCCAGCAGTTACCCGGACAGGGGACTCTTTAGGGCTTTCTTT.